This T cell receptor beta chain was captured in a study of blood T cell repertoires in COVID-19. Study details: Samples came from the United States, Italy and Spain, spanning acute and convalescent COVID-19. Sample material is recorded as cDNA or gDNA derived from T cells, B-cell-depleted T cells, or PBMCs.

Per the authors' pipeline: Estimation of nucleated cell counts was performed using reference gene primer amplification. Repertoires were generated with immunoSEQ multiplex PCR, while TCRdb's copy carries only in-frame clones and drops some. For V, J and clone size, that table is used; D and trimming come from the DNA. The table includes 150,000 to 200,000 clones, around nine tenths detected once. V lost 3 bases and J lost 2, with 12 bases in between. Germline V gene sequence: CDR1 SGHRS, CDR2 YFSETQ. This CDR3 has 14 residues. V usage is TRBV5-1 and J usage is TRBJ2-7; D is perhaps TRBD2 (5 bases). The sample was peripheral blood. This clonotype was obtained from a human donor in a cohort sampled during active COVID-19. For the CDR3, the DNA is TGCGCCAGCAGCTACGACTCGACTACCTACGAGCAGTACTTC. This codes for CASSYDSTTYEQYF.